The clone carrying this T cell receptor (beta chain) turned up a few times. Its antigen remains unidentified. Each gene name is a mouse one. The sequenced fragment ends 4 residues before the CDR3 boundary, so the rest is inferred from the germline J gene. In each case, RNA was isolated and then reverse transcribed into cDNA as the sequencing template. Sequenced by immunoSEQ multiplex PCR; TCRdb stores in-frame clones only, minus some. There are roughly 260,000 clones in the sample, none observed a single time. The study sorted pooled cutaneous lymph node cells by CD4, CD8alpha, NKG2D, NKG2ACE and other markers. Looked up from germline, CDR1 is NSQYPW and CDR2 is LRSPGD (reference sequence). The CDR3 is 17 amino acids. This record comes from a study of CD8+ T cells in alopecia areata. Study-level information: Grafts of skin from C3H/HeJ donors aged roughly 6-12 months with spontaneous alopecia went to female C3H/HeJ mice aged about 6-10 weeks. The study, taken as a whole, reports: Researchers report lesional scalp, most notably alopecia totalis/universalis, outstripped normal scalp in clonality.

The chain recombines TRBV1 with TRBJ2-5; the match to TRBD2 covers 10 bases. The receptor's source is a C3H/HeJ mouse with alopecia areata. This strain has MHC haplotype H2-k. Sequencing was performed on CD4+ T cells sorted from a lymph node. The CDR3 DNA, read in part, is TGCACCTGCAGTGCAGATCCCCTGGGGGGGCTTGGAGAC. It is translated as CTCSADPLGGLGD. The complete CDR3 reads CTCSADPLGGLGDTQYF.